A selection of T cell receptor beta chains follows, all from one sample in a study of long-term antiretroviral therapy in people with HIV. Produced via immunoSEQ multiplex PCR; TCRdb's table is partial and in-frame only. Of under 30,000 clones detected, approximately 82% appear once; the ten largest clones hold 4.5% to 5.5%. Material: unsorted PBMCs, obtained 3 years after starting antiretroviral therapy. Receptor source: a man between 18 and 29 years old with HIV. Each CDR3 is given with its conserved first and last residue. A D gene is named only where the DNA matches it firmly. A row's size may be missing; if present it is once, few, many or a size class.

CDR3 protein: CASSLRGRSYEQYF
CDR3 DNA: TGTGCCAGCAGCTTACGGGGGAGGTCCTACGAGCAGTACTTC
J gene: TRBJ2-7
D gene: .
V gene: TRBV13
clone size: .

CDR3 protein: CASSYSSGGAGSPYNEQFF
CDR3 DNA: TGTGCCAGCAGCTATTCTAGCGGGGGGGCAGGGAGTCCGTACAATGAGCAGTTCTTC
J gene: TRBJ2-1
D gene: TRBD2
V gene: TRBV4-2
clone size: .

CDR3 protein: CASSQTGAWSPLHF
CDR3 DNA: TGTGCCAGCAGCCAGACAGGGGCCTGGTCACCCCTCCACTTT
J gene: TRBJ1-6
D gene: TRBD1
V gene: TRBV14
clone size: .

CDR3 protein: CSVTQGGATEAFF
CDR3 DNA: TGCAGCGTTACACAGGGTGGCGCCACTGAAGCTTTCTTT
J gene: TRBJ1-1
D gene: .
V gene: TRBV29-1
clone size: .

CDR3 protein: CASSLAWANEQFF
CDR3 DNA: TGTGCCAGCAGCTTAGCGTGGGCGAATGAGCAGTTCTTC
J gene: TRBJ2-1
D gene: .
V gene: TRBV7-9
clone size: .

CDR3 protein: CASRLRLTGNTIYF
CDR3 DNA: TGTGCCAGCAGGCTTCGGTTAACTGGAAACACCATATATTTT
J gene: TRBJ1-3
D gene: .
V gene: TRBV11-2
clone size: .

CDR3 protein: CASSLTWTGGVGNQPQHF
CDR3 DNA: TGTGCCAGCAGCTTAACATGGACAGGGGGTGTTGGCAATCAGCCCCAGCATTTT
J gene: TRBJ1-5
D gene: TRBD1
V gene: TRBV7-8
clone size: few

CDR3 protein: CASSGRGWGYTF
CDR3 DNA: TGTGCCAGCAGTGGCAGGGGATGGGGCTACACCTTC
J gene: TRBJ1-2
D gene: .
V gene: TRBV6-1
clone size: .

CDR3 protein: CASSPMSTGDFGYTF
CDR3 DNA: TGTGCCAGCTCACCCATGTCGACAGGGGACTTTGGCTACACCTTC
J gene: TRBJ1-2
D gene: TRBD1
V gene: TRBV18
clone size: few

CDR3 protein: CATRQDSSYNSPLHF
CDR3 DNA: TGTGCCACCAGACAGGATAGCTCCTATAATTCACCCCTCCACTTT
J gene: TRBJ1-6
D gene: .
V gene: TRBV2
clone size: .

CDR3 protein: CASRTGTGNTDTQYF
CDR3 DNA: TGCGCCAGCAGGACCGGGACAGGGAACACAGATACGCAGTATTTT
J gene: TRBJ2-3
D gene: TRBD1
V gene: TRBV5-1
clone size: .

CDR3 protein: CASSFLDRGFYEQYF
CDR3 DNA: TGCGCCAGCAGCTTCTTAGACAGGGGGTTCTACGAGCAGTACTTC
J gene: TRBJ2-7
D gene: TRBD1
V gene: TRBV5-1
clone size: .

CDR3 protein: CASSLISAVYTGELFF
CDR3 DNA: TGTGCCAGCAGCCTGATATCAGCGGTCTACACCGGGGAGCTGTTTTTT
J gene: TRBJ2-2
D gene: .
V gene: TRBV11-2
clone size: .

CDR3 protein: CASSEMAGHQPQHF
CDR3 DNA: TGTGCCAGCAGTGAAATGGCGGGACATCAGCCCCAGCATTTT
J gene: TRBJ1-5
D gene: .
V gene: TRBV6-1
clone size: .

CDR3 protein: CASSVAYRGNIQYF
CDR3 DNA: TGTGCCAGCAGCGTAGCGTACAGAGGGAACATTCAGTACTTC
J gene: TRBJ2-4
D gene: .
V gene: TRBV9
clone size: .

CDR3 protein: CASSEEGWSSGNTIYF
CDR3 DNA: TGTGCCAGCAGTGAAGAAGGATGGAGCTCTGGAAACACCATATATTTT
J gene: TRBJ1-3
D gene: .
V gene: TRBV6-1
clone size: .

CDR3 protein: CASSLPTGHYGNTIYF
CDR3 DNA: TGTGCCAGCAGTTTACCGACAGGTCACTATGGAAACACCATATATTTT
J gene: TRBJ1-3
D gene: .
V gene: TRBV28
clone size: .

CDR3 protein: CASSTGTGSYSNQPQHF
CDR3 DNA: TGCGCCAGCAGCACCGGGACAGGTTCTTATAGCAATCAGCCCCAGCATTTT
J gene: TRBJ1-5
D gene: TRBD1
V gene: TRBV5-1
clone size: .

CDR3 protein: CATKTGWEAFF
CDR3 DNA: TGTGCCACCAAGACAGGATGGGAAGCTTTCTTT
J gene: TRBJ1-1
D gene: .
V gene: TRBV10-3
clone size: once

CDR3 protein: CASSLTDTQYF
CDR3 DNA: TGCGCCAGCAGCTTGACAGATACGCAGTATTTT
J gene: TRBJ2-3
D gene: .
V gene: TRBV5-1
clone size: .

CDR3 protein: CASSGEVDQPQHF
CDR3 DNA: TGTGCCAGCAGTGGTGAGGTAGATCAGCCCCAGCATTTT
J gene: TRBJ1-5
D gene: .
V gene: TRBV6-1
clone size: few